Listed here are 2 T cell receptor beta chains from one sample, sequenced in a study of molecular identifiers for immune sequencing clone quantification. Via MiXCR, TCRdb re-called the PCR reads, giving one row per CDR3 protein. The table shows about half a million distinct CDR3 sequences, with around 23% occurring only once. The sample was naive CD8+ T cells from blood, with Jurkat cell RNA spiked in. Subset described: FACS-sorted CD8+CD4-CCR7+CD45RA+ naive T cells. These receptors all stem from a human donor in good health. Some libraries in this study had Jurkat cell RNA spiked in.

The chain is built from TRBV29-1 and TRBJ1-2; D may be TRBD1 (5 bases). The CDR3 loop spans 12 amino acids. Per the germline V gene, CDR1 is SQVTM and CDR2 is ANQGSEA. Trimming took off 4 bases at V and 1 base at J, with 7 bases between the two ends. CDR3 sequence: CSVAQGNYGYTF. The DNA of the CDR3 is TGCAGCGTTGCGCAGGGTAACTATGGCTACACCTTC.

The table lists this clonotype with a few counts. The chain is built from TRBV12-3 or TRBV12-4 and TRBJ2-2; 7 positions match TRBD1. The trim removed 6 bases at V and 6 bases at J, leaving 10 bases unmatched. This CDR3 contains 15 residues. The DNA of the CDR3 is TGTGCCAGCAGCCAGGGGACAGCCTCCCCCGGGGAGCTGTTTTTT. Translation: CASSQGTASPGELFF.